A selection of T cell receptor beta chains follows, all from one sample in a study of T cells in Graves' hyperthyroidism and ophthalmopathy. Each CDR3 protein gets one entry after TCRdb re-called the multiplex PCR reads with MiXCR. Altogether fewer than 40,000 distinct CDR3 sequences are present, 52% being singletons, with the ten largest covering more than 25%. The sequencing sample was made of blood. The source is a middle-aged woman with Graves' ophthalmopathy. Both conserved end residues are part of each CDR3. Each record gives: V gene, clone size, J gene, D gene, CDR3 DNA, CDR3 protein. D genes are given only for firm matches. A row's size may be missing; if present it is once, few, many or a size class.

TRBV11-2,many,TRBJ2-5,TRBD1,TGTGCCAGCAGCTCACTACAGGGGGCGGGCCAAGAGACCCAGTACTTC,CASSSLQGAGQETQYF
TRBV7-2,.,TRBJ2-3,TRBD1,TGTGCCAGCAGCGGACGACAGGGCTCCTACAATGAGCAGTATTTT,CASSGRQGSYNEQYF
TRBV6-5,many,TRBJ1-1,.,TGTGCCAGCATCCAGACTGGGAACACTGAAGCTTTCTTT,CASIQTGNTEAFF
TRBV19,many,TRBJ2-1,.,TGTGCCAGTAGTATAGATTATTACAATGAGCAGTTCTTC,CASSIDYYNEQFF
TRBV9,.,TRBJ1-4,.,TGTGCCAGCAGCGTAGCTAGCGGCTCCTACAATGAAAAACTGTTTTTT,CASSVASGSYNEKLFF
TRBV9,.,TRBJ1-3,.,TGTGCCAGCAGCCCTAGCGGGAGTGCTGGAAACACCATATATTTT,CASSPSGSAGNTIYF
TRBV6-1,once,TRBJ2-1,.,TGTGCCAGCGGCCGAGGGGTTAATGAGCAGTTCTTC,CASGRGVNEQFF
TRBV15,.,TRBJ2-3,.,TGTGCCACCAGCAGGGGGGGCAGCCCAGATACGCAGTATTTT,CATSRGGSPDTQYF
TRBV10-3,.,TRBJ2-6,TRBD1,TGTGCCATCAGCTCCGGACAGGGCTTGGGTGGGGCCAACGTCCTGACTTTC,CAISSGQGLGGANVLTF
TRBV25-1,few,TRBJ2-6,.,TGTGACAGCTCTGGGGCCAACGTCCTGACTTTC,CDSSGANVLTF
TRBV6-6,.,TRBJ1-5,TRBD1,TGTGCCAGCAGTAGGGACAGGGTCAATCAGCCCCAGCATTTT,CASSRDRVNQPQHF
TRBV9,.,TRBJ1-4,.,TGTGCCAGCAGCCGGGGGGTGAACGAAAAACTGTTTTTT,CASSRGVNEKLFF
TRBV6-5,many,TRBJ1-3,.,TGTGCCAGCAGGCGTGGGGAGGGAAACACCATATATTTT,CASRRGEGNTIYF
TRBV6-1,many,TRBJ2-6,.,TGTGCCAGCAGTGAAGGGAGCTCTGGGGCCAACGTCCTGACTTTC,CASSEGSSGANVLTF
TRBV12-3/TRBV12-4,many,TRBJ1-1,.,TGTGCCAGCAGTATGAGGACACCTTCTGAAGCTTTCTTT,CASSMRTPSEAFF
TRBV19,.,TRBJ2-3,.,TGTGCTACGGGGATCACAGATACGCAGTATTTT,CATGITDTQYF
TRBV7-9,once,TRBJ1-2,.,TGTGCCAGCAGACGGACTGCGGGAAGGGGCTCTGGCTACACCTTC,CASRRTAGRGSGYTF
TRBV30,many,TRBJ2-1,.,TGTGCCTGGGGGAGGCGAGCAGTATCCTACAATGAGCAGTTCTTC,CAWGRRAVSYNEQFF
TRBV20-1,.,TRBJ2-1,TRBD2,TGCAGTGCTCACCGGGAGGGGGGGGTCAATGAGCAGTTCTTC,CSAHREGGVNEQFF
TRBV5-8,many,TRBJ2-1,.,TGTGCCAGCAGCAATCGACAAACCTACAATGAGCAGTTCTTC,CASSNRQTYNEQFF
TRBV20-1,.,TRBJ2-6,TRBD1,TGCAGTGCTAGGGTCGACAGGGGCCCTGGGGCCAACGTCCTGACTTTC,CSARVDRGPGANVLTF
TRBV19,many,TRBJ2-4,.,TGTGCCAGTAGTATCGGCAGTGTCAAAAACATTCAGTACTTC,CASSIGSVKNIQYF
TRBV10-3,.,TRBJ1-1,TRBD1,TGTGCCAAAAGACAGGGGCGAGGAGGGGTGAACACTGAAGCTTTCTTT,CAKRQGRGGVNTEAFF
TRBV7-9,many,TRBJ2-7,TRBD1,TGTGCCAGCAGCTTAACGGGACAGGGCCTGGGCTACGAGCAGTACTTC,CASSLTGQGLGYEQYF
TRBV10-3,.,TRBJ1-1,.,TGTGCCATCAGGGGGAGCGGGAGTGTCCACACTGAAGCTTTCTTT,CAIRGSGSVHTEAFF
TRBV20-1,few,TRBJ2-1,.,TGCAGTGCTAGAGATCGGTACGCCAATGAGCAGTTCTTC,CSARDRYANEQFF
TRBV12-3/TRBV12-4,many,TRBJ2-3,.,TGTGCCAGCGAAATGACAGATACGCAGTATTTT,CASEMTDTQYF
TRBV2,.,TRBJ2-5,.,TGTGCCAGCAGTGAAACCGGGGAGTATATTCCGCAAGAGACCCAGTACTTC,CASSETGEYIPQETQYF